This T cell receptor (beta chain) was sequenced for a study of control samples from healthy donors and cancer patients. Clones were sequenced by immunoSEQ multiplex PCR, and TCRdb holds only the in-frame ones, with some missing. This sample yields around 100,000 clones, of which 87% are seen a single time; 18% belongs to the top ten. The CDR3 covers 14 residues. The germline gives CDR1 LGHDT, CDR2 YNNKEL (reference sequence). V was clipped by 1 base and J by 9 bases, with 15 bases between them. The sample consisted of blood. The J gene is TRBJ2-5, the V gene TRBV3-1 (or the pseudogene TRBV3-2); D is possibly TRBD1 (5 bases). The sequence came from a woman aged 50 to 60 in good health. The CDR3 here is CASSQVPALRAQYF. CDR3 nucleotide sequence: TGTGCCAGCAGCCAAGTTCCGGCTCTCAGGGCCCAGTACTTC.